The next 5 T cell receptor beta chains were all read from a single sample in a study of T-cell memory formation after mild COVID-19. TCRdb used MiXCR to reprocess the 5' RACE reads, holding one entry per CDR3 protein. The sample lists 190,000 or so distinct CDR3 sequences, 20% to 25% occurring once. Sequences were obtained from PBMCs or a T cell subset sorted from them (not recorded which). The receptor source for this set is an adult woman who had mild COVID-19 (a few samples of this study predate the infection). Cell type and time point are not known.

The chain uses TRBV7-9 and TRBJ1-1, with D perhaps TRBD1 (6 bases). CDR3 length equals 14 residues. Germline CDR1 reads SEHNR; CDR2 reads FQNEAQ (reference sequence). Trimming took off 3 bases at V and 4 bases at J, with 12 bases between the two ends. The CDR3 region has the DNA TGTGCCAGCAGCTTGGGGGGCGTTGGCACTGAAGCTTTCTTT. This sequence encodes CASSLGGVGTEAFF.

This clonotype was observed a few times. The chain carries TRBV20-1 and TRBJ2-7, with 9 bases fitting TRBD2. Germline trimming cut 3 bases from V and 3 bases from J; bases unmatched to any gene: 9. CDR1 and CDR2 (germline): DFQATT, SNEGSKA (reference sequence). The CDR3 runs to 15 residues. The CDR3: CSARWLAGTYYEQYF. The CDR3 DNA sequence: TGCAGTGCTAGGTGGCTAGCGGGAACATACTACGAGCAGTACTTC.

This clonotype was seen more than once but under ten times. The rearrangement links TRBV5-4 to TRBJ2-7, with 12 bases fitting TRBD2. With V trimmed by 1 base and J by 0 bases, 14 bases remained unmatched. The CDR3 consists of 20 residues. The germline V gene encodes CDR1 SGHNT and CDR2 YYREEE (reference sequence). Here the CDR3 reads CASSLKGTSGQDKNSYEQYF. CDR3 bases: TGTGCCAGCAGCTTGAAGGGGACTAGCGGGCAAGATAAAAACTCCTACGAGCAGTACTTC.

This clonotype was seen more than once but under ten times. This rearrangement joins TRBV6-2 or TRBV6-3 to TRBJ1-1; D is unresolved. The germline CDR1 and CDR2 sequences are MNHEY and SVGEGT. CDR3 length: 11 residues. The CDR3 DNA follows: TGTGCTACTTGGACGGGCACTGAAGCTTTCTTT. It codes for CATWTGTEAFF.

This chain links TRBV6-1 with TRBJ2-1; the D gene is possibly TRBD1 (5 bases). The CDR3 extends over 15 amino acids. The V and J ends lost 1 base and 5 bases respectively, with 12 bases between them. Germline assignment: CDR1 MNHNS and CDR2 SASEGT. Here the CDR3 DNA reads TGTGCCAGCAGTGAAGGGCAGGGTCCGAACAATGAGCAGTTCTTC. It codes for CASSEGQGPNNEQFF.